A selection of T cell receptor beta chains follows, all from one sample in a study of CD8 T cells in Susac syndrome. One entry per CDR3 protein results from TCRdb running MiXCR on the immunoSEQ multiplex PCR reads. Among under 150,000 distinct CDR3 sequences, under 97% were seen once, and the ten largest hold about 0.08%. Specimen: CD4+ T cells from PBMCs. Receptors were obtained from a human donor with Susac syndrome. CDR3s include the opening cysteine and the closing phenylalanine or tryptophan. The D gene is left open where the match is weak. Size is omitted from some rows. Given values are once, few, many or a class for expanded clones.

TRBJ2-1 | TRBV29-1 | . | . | TGCAGCGTTGAAGTTTTTAATGAGCAGTTCTTC | CSVEVFNEQFF
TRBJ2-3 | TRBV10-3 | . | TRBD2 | TGTGCCATCGGGGCAGGGTCAGCGGGGATCACAGATACGCAGTATTTT | CAIGAGSAGITDTQYF
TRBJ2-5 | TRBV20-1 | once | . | TGCAGTGCTAGGGGCGTCATGTACCAAGAGACCCAGTACTTC | CSARGVMYQETQYF
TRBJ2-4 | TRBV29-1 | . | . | TGCAGCGTTGGTGGGGATCGGAACATTCAGTACTTC | CSVGGDRNIQYF
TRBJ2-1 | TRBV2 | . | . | TGTGCCACCGGACGAGGCGTCAATGAGCAGTTCTTC | CATGRGVNEQFF
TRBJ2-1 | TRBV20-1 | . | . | TGCAGTGCATGGACCAGACGAAGGAATGAGCAGTTCTTC | CSAWTRRRNEQFF
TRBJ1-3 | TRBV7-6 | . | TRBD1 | TGTGCCAGCAGCTCCTACCCGGGACAGGCCTCTGGAAACACCATATATTTT | CASSSYPGQASGNTIYF
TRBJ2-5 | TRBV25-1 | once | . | TGTGCCAGCAGTGAGCCCAGGGTGATCCAAGAGACCCAGTACTTC | CASSEPRVIQETQYF
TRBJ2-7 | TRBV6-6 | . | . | TGTGCCAGCAGTCGGACAGACTTGGCGGGGTGGTACTTC | CASSRTDLAGWYF
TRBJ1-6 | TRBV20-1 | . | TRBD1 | TGCAGTGCTAGAGGGGACAGGGCTAATTCACCCCTCCACTTT | CSARGDRANSPLHF
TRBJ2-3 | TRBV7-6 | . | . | TGTGCCAGCAGCTTAGTACCAAATACGCAGTATTTT | CASSLVPNTQYF
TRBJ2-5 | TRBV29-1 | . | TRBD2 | TGCAGCGTGCTCGCTAGCGGAGAGACCCAGTACTTC | CSVLASGETQYF
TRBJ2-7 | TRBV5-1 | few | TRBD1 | TGCGCCAGCAGCGGTAGGGACAGGGGGTCCTACGAGCAGTACTTC | CASSGRDRGSYEQYF
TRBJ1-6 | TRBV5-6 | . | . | TGTGCCAGCAGCCCGGGACGGAATAATTCACCCCTCCACTTT | CASSPGRNNSPLHF
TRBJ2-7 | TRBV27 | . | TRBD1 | TGTGCCAGCAGTTTATTTAAAGACGGACAGGACCCCTACGAGCAGTACTTC | CASSLFKDGQDPYEQYF
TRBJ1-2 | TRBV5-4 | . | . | TGTGCCAGCAGCTTGGCGGGAGTCAGGGAGAGTCATGGCTACACCTTC | CASSLAGVRESHGYTF
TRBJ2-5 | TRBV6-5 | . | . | TGTGCCAGCAGTTACTCGACAGGACATCAAGAGACCCAGTACTTC | CASSYSTGHQETQYF
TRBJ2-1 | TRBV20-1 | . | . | TGCAGTCTTGGGGGGCCTCGAGAGCAGTTCTTC | CSLGGPREQFF
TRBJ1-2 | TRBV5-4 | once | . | TGTGCCAGCAGCTTGGATTTTGACGGCGCGGTAGAGGGCTACACCTTC | CASSLDFDGAVEGYTF
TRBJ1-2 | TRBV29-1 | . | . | TGCAGCGTTGAAGGGGCCGGGATCTATGGCTACACCTTC | CSVEGAGIYGYTF
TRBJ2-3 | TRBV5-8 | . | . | TGTGCCAGCAGCTTGGTCTTCGCAGATACGCAGTATTTT | CASSLVFADTQYF
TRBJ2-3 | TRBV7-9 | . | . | TGTGCCAGCAGGAGACGAGGGCAGGGGGATACGCAGTATTTT | CASRRRGQGDTQYF
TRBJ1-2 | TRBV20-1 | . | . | TGCAGTGCTAGTTCCCCGGGGCGCCTAGGCTACACCTTC | CSASSPGRLGYTF
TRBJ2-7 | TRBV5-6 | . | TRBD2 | TGTGCCAGCAGCCGCCCGGGACTAGCAGGCGAGCAGTACTTC | CASSRPGLAGEQYF
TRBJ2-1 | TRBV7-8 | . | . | TGTGCCAGCAGCTTAGTGGAAAGGTCGGGCAATGAGCAGTTCTTC | CASSLVERSGNEQFF
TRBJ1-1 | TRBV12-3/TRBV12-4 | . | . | TGTGCCAGCAGTTTAGGGAGTCAAATGAACACTGAAGCTTTCTTT | CASSLGSQMNTEAFF
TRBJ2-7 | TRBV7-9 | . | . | TGTGCCAGCAGCTCCTGGGGGGGGGCGGACGAGCAGTACTTC | CASSSWGGADEQYF
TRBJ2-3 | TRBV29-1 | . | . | TGCAGCGTTTCTCGCGGGCTCGGTGAATCACGCACAGATACGCAGTATTTT | CSVSRGLGESRTDTQYF
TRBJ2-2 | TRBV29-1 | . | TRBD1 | TGCAGCGTTGTCGGACAGGCGAACACCGGGGAGCTGTTTTTT | CSVVGQANTGELFF
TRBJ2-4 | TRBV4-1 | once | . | TGCGCCAGCAGCCAAAGCCAAGACCTAGGGAGGAACATTCAGTACTTC | CASSQSQDLGRNIQYF
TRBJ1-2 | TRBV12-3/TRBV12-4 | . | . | TGTGCCAGCAGGCATAACTATGGCTACACCTTC | CASRHNYGYTF
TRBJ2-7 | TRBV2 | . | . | TGTGCCAGCCGTGGTCTACGGGGACGCCGGGAGCAGTACTTC | CASRGLRGRREQYF